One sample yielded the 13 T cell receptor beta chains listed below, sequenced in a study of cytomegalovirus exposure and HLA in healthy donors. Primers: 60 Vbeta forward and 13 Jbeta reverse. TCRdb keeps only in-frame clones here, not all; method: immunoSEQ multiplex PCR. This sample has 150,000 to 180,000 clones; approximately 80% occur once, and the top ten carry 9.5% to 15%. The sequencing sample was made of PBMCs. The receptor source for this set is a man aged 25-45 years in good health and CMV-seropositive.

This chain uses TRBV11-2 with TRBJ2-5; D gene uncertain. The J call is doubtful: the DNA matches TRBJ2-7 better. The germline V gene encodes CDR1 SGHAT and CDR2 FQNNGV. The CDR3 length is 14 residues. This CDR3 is CASSLSLTGYEQYF. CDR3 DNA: TGTGCCAGCAGCTTGTCCCTAACTGGTTACGAGCAGTACTTC.

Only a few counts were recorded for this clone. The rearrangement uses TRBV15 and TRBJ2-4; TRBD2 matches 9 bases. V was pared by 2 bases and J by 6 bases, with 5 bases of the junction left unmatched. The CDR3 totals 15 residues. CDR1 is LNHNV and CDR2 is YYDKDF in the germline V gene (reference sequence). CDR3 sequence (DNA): TGTGCCACCAGCAGATTCGGACTAGCGTTAAACATTCAGTACTTC. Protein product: CATSRFGLALNIQYF.

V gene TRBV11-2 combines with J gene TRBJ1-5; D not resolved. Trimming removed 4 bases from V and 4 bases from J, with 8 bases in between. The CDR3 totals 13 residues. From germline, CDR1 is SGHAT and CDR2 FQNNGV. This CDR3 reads CASSWTENQPQHF. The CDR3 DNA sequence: TGTGCCAGCAGCTGGACTGAAAATCAGCCCCAGCATTTT.

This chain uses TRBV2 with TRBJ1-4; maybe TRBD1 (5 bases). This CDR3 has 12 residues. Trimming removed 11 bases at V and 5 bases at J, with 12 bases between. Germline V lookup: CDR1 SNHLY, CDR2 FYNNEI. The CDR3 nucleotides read TGTGCCGGCGGGGACCCCAATGAAAAACTGTTTTTT. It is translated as CAGGDPNEKLFF.

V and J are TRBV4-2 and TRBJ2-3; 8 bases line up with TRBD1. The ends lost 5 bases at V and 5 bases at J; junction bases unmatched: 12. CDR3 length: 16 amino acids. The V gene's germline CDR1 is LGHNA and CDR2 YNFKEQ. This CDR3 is CASSLGATGAGDTQYF. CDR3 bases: TGTGCCAGCAGCTTGGGGGCGACAGGGGCGGGAGATACGCAGTATTTT.

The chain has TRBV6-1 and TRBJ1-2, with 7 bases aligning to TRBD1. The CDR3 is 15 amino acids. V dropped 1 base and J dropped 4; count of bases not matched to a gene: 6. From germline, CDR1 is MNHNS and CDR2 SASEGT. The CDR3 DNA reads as TGTGCCAGCAGTGAAGAAGGGGGCCGTTTCTATGGCTACACCTTC. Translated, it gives CASSEEGGRFYGYTF.

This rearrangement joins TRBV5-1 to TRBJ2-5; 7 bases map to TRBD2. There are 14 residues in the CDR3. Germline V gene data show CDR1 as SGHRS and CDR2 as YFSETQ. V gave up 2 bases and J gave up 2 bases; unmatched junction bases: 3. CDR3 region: CASSLTSAQETQYF. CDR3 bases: TGCGCCAGCAGCTTAACTAGCGCACAAGAGACCCAGTACTTC. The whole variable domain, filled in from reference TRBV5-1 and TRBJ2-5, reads KAGVTQTPRYLIKTRGQQVTLSCSPISGHRSVSWYQQTPGQGLQFLFEYFSETQRNKGNFPGRFSGRQFSNSRSEMNVSTLELGDSALYLCASSLTSAQETQYFGPGTRLLVL.

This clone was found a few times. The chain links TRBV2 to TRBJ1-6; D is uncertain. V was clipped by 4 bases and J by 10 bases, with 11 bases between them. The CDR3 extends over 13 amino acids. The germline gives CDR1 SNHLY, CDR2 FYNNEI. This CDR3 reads CASSAVGESPLHF. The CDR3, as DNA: TGTGCCAGCAGTGCGGTCGGGGAATCACCCCTCCACTTT. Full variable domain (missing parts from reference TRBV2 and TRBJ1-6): EPEVTQTPSHQVTQMGQEVILRCVPISNHLYFYWYRQILGQKVEFLVSFYNNEISEKSEIFDDQFSVERPDGSNFTLKIRSTKLEDSAMYFCASSAVGESPLHFGNGTRLTVT.

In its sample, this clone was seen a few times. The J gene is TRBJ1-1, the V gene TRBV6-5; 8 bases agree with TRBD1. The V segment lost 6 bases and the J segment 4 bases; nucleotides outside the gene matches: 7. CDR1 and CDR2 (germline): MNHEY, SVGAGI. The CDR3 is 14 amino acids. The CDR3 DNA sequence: TGTGCCAGCAGCCGTACAGGGGGAAGCACTGAAGCTTTCTTT. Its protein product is CASSRTGGSTEAFF.

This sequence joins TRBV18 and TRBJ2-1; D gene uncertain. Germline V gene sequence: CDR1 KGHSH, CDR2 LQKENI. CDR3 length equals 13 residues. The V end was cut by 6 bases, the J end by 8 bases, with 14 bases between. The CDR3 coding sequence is TGTGCCAGCTCGCCTAGGCAAGTGGATGAGCAGTTCTTC. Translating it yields CASSPRQVDEQFF.

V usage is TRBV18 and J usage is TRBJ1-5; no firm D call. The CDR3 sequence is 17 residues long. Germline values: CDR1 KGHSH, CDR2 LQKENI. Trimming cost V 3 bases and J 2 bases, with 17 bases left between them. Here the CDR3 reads CASSPPGTRGGNQPQHF. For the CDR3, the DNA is TGTGCCAGCTCACCGCCGGGAACCCGGGGTGGCAATCAGCCCCAGCATTTT. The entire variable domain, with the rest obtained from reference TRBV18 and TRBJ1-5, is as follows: NAGVMQNPRHLVRRRGQEARLRCSPMKGHSHVYWYRQLPEEGLKFMVYLQKENIIDESGMPKERFSAEFPKEGPSILRIQQVVRGDSAAYFCASSPPGTRGGNQPQHFGDGTRLSIL.

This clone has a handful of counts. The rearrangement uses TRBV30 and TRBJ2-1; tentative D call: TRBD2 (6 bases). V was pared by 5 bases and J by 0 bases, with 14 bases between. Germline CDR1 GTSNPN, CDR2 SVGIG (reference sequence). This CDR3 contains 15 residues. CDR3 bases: TGTGCCTGGGCCGGGAGCGAAAGCTCCTACAATGAGCAGTTCTTC. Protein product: CAWAGSESSYNEQFF.

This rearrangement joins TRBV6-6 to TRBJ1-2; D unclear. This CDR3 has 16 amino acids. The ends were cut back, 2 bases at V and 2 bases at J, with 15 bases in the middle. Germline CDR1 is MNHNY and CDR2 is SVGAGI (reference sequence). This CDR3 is CASSYDLGPKNYGYTF. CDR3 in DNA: TGTGCCAGCAGTTACGATTTGGGCCCTAAGAACTATGGCTACACCTTC.